This entry concerns a single T cell receptor beta chain. These data originate in a study of blood T cell repertoires in COVID-19. Study context: T cells, B-cell-depleted T cells, or PBMCs supplied cDNA or gDNA.

The authors' processing: It was from reference gene primer amplification that nucleated cell counts were estimated. Generated by immunoSEQ multiplex PCR, the TCRdb table keeps only in-frame clones and is missing some. For V, J and clone size, that table is used; D and trimming come from the DNA. The sample includes more than 150,000 clones, about 86% of them seen just once. Deletions cut 0 bases from V and 0 bases from J, with 9 bases between. Germline values: CDR1 MNHNS, CDR2 SASEGT. This CDR3 contains 16 residues. The chain is built from TRBV6-1 and TRBJ2-1, with D hard to call. Sequences were obtained from peripheral blood. The TCR originated in a man aged 18 to 29 with acute or convalescent COVID-19. CDR3 protein: CASSEAVYDSYNEQFF. The CDR3 coding sequence is TGTGCCAGCAGTGAAGCCGTCTACGACTCCTACAATGAGCAGTTCTTC.